This TCR beta chain was recorded in a study of OX40 agonist ivuxolimab in advanced cancers. Background on the study: One patient with hepatocellular carcinoma and two with cutaneous melanoma, three in all, had partial responses.

The assay was immunoSEQ multiplex PCR, and TCRdb's table has in-frame clones only and misses some. This table has about 9,100 clones, around 70% appearing once. In this sample, this clone turned up once. Patients with a history of autoimmune disease or on systemic immunosuppression were excluded. Sampled blood was obtained at baseline, cycle 4 day 1, and cycle 7 day 1. This receptor was obtained from an adult with an advanced solid tumor such as melanoma, head and neck, liver or kidney cancer. The sample here was CD4+ or CD8+ T cells sorted from blood, taken in a trial of the OX40 agonist ivuxolimab.

CDR3 sequence reads: CAWSGRANTDTQYF. CDR3 bases: TGTGCCTGGAGTGGCCGTGCGAACACAGATACGCAGTATTTT. This chain joins TRBV30 and TRBJ2-3; no reliable D call. Germline CDR1 reads GTSNPN; CDR2 reads SVGIG (reference sequence). V lost 1 base and J 2 bases, leaving 10 bases between the germline ends. The CDR3 contains 14 residues.